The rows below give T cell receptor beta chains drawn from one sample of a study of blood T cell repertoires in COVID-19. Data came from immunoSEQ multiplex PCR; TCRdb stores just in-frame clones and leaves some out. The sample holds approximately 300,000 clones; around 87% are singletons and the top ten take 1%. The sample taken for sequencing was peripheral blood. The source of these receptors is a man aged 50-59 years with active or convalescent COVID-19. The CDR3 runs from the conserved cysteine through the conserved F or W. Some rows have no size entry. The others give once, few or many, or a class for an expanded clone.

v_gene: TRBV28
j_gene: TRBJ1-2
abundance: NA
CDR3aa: CASSSPGQGAQGYTF

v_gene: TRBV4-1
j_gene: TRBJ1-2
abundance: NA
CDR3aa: CASSQDFVVLNYGYTF

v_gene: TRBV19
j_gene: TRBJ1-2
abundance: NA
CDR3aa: CASSPRHFKSGYTF

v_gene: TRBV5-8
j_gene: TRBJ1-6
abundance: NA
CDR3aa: CASSLEFRQGDSPLHF

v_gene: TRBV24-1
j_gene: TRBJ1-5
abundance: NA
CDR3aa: CATSDFGQPQHF

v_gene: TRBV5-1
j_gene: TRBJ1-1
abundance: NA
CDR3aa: CASSRGSSSMNTEAFF

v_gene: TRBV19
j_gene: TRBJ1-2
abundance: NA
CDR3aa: CASSIFGTGENTF

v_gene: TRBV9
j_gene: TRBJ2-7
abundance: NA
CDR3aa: CASSRSTETARTEQYF

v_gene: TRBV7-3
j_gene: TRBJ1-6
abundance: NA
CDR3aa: CASSLTLNSPLHF

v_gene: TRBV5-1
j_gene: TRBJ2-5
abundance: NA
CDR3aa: CASSLAEGRQTQYF

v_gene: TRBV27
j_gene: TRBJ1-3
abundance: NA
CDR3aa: CASGGTGNTIYF

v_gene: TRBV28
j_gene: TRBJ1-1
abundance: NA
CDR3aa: CASSFPAGTEAFF

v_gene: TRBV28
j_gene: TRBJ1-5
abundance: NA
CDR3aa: CASSPSGQGEGQPQHF

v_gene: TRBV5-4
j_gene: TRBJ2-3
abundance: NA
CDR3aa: CASSSPQRGTDTQYF

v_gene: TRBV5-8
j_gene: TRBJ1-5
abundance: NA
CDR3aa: CASSLADREREQPQHF

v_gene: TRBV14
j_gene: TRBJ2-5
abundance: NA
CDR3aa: CASSQQEGGRETQYF

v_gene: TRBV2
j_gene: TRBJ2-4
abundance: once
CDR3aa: CASSLQGDKNIQYF

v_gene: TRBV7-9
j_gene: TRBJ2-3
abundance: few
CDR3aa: CASSLDRVVTDTQYF

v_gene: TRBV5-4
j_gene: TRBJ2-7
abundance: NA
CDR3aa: CASSLGGVGGYEQYF

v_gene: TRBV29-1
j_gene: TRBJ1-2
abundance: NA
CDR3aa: CSVDPGNFYGYTF

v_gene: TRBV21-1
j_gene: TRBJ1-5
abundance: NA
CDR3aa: CASSKVSGQGSQPQHF

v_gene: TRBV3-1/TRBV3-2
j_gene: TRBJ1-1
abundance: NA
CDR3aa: CASSQDRDSLEAFF

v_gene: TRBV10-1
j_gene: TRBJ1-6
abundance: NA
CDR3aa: CASSGQINSPLHF

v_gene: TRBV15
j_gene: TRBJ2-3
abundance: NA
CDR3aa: CATSSRHTDTQYF

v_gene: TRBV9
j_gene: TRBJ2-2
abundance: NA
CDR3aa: CASSPRVSGELFF

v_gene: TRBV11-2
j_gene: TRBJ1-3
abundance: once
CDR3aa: CASGGALSGNTIYF

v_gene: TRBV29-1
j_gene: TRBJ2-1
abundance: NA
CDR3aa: CSVGRRGHNEQFF

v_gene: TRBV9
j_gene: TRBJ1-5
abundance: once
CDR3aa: CASSIGTGNQPQHF

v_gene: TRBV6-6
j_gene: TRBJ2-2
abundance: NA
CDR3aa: CASIGGGELFF

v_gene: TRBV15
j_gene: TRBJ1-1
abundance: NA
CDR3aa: CATSRDGTENTEAFF

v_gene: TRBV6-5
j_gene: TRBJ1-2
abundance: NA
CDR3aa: CASSYRDSYYGYTF

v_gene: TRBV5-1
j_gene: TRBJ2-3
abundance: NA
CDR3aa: CASSLIPSTDTQYF

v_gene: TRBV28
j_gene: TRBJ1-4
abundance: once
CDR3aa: CASSLLREKLFF

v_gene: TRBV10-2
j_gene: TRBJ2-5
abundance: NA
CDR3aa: CASRTSGRGRETQYF

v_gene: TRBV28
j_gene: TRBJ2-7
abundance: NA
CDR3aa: CASSSGGPSYEQYF

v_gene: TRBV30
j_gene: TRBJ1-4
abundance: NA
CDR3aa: CAWQPGTLREKLFF

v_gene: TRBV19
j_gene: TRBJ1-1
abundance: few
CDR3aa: CASTHGGLGTEAFF

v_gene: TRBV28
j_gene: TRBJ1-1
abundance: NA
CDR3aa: CASSFFRGQPLLMNTEAFF

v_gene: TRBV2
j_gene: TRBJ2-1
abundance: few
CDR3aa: CAGKTGGAYNEQFF

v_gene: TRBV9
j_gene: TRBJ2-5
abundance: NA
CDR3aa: CASSMAGGRQETQYF

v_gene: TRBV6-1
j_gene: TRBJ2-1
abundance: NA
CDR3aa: CASSEAGGSYNEQFF